These 5 T cell receptor beta chains originate from one sample sequenced in a study of blood T cells in healthy people across ages. Next came a second PCR, run for roughly 7 to 12 cycles, which used a sample-barcoded 5' primer along with a J-beta primer mix. TCRdb ran MiXCR on the 5' RACE reads and lists one entry per CDR3 protein. The sample consists of fewer than 950,000 distinct CDR3 sequences, about 37% of them appearing once. The sequenced material came from blood. Receptors originate from a man younger than 35 in good health.

The rearrangement uses TRBV5-6 and TRBJ1-5; the match to TRBD1 covers 8 bases. V dropped 3 bases and J dropped 5; count of bases not matched to a gene: 10. CDR3 size: 16 residues. Germline-derived CDR1 and CDR2 are SGHDT and YYEEEE. DNA of the CDR3: TGTGCCAGCAGCTCACTAGGACAGGGAGGGCATCAGCCCCAGCATTTT. Its protein is CASSSLGQGGHQPQHF.

The table lists this clonotype with a few counts. The chain joins TRBV29-1 to TRBJ2-3; possibly TRBD1 for D (6 bases). Germline-derived CDR1 and CDR2 are SQVTM and ANQGSEA. V was cut by 6 bases and J by 0 bases, with 16 bases left in between. CDR3 length: 15 residues. CDR3 nucleotide sequence: TGCAGCGTCGTACAGGGATCCCCTAGCACAGATACGCAGTATTTT. It codes for CSVVQGSPSTDTQYF.

This clonotype was detected only a few times. The V gene is TRBV2, the J gene TRBJ2-1; possibly TRBD1 for D (7 bases). The J call may be wrong; the DNA end is better matched by TRBJ2-7. The CDR3 runs 15 residues. Germline lookup yields CDR1 SNHLY and CDR2 FYNNEI. CDR3 sequence: CASSDRGESYNEQYF. CDR3 DNA sequence: TGTGCCAGCAGTGACAGGGGGGAATCCTACAATGAGCAGTACTTC.

In this sample, this clonotype turned up a few times. The chain uses TRBV3-1 and TRBJ2-1, with 7 bases that match TRBD2. Germline CDR1 reads LGHDT; CDR2 reads YNNKEL (reference sequence). V dropped 1 base and J dropped 0; count of bases not matched to a gene: 0. The CDR3 runs 15 residues. The CDR3 loop reads CASSQGGGSYNEQFF. CDR3 nucleotide sequence: TGTGCCAGCAGCCAAGGGGGGGGCTCCTACAATGAGCAGTTCTTC.

The chain combines TRBV7-2 with TRBJ2-7; 8 positions agree with TRBD1. The CDR3 is 15 residues long. Germline V gene data show CDR1 as SGHTA and CDR2 as FQGNSA. J lost 2 bases, V lost 5 bases, and 8 bases had no gene match. The CDR3 here is CASSADRERTYEQYF. The DNA of the CDR3 is TGTGCCAGCAGCGCGGACAGGGAAAGGACCTACGAGCAGTACTTC. Full variable domain (rest looked up from reference TRBV7-2 and TRBJ2-7): GAGVSQSPSNKVTEKGKDVELRCDPISGHTALYWYRQSLGQGLEFLIYFQGNSAPDKSGLPSDRFSAERTGGSVSTLTIQRTQQEDSAVYLCASSADRERTYEQYFGPGTRLTVT.